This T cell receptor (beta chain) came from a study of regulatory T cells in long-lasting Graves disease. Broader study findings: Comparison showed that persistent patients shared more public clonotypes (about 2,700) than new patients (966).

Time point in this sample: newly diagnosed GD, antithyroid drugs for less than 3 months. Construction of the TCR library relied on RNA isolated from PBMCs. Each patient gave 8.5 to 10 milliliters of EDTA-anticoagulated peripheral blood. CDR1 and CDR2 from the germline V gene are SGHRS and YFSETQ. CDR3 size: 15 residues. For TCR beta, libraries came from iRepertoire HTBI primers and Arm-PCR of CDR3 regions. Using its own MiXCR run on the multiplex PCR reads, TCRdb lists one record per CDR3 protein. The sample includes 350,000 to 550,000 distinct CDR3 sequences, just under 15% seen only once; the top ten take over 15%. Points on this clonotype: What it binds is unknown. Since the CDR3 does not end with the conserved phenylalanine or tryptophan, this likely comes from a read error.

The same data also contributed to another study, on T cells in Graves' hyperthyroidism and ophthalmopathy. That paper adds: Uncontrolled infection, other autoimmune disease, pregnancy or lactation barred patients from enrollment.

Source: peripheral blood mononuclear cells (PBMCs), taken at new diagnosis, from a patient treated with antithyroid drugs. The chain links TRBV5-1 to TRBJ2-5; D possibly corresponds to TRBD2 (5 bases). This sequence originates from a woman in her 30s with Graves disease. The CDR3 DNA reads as TGCGCGAGCAGCTTGGCTCCGGGAACCCAAGAGACCCAGTACTCC. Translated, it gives CASSLAPGTQETQYS.